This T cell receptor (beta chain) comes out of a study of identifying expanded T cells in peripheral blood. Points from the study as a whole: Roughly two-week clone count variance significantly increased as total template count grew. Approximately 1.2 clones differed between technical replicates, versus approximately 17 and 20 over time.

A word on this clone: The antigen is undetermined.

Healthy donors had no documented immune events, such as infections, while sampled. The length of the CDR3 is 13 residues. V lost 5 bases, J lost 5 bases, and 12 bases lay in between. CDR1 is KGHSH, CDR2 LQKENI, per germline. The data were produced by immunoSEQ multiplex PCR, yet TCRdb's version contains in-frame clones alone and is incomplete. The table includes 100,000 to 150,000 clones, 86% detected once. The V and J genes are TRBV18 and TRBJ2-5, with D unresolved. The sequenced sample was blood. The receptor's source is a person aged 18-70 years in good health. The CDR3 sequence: CASSTAVGETQYF. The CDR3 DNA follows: TGTGCCAGCTCAACCGCGGTGGGGGAGACCCAGTACTTC.